One and the same sample provided the 25 T cell receptor beta chains below, sequenced in a study of neoadjuvant anti-PD-1 for oral cavity cancer. Produced via immunoSEQ multiplex PCR; TCRdb's table is partial and in-frame only. This sample carries roughly 16,000 clones, 66% of them seen once, and the ten largest clones take approximately 2.6%. The sample was PBMCs, taken before nivolumab (anti-PD-1) treatment. The source of these receptors is a person aged 40-85 years with oral cavity squamous cell carcinoma.

The gene calls are TRBV11-1 and TRBJ2-2; 7 nucleotides agree with TRBD1. V lost 5 bases to trimming and J lost 5 bases; unmatched junction nucleotides: 2. The V gene's germline CDR1 is SGHAT and CDR2 FQDESV (reference sequence). The CDR3 loop spans 13 amino acids. CDR3 residues: CASSQTGTGELFF. CDR3 bases: TGTGCCAGCAGCCAGACAGGGACCGGGGAGCTGTTTTTT. Supplemented by reference TRBV11-1 and TRBJ2-2, the full variable domain reads EAEVAQSPRYKITEKSQAVAFWCDPISGHATLYWYRQILGQGPELLVQFQDESVVDDSQLPKDRFSAERLKGVDSTLKIQPAELGDSAMYLCASSQTGTGELFFGEGSRLTVL.

V usage is TRBV7-6 and J usage is TRBJ2-2; 7 positions match TRBD2. Trimming took 0 bases from V and 7 from J; bases not matched to a gene: 5. Germline assignment: CDR1 SGHVS and CDR2 FNYEAQ. There are 15 residues in the CDR3. The CDR3 region is CASSLAAGEVGELFF. The CDR3 DNA sequence: TGTGCCAGCAGCTTAGCGGCGGGAGAGGTCGGGGAGCTGTTTTTT.

V usage is TRBV5-1 and J usage is TRBJ2-7, with D maybe TRBD1 (6 bases). The length of the CDR3 is 16 residues. The V gene's germline CDR1 is SGHRS and CDR2 YFSETQ. V shed 1 base and J shed 2 bases, with 16 bases lying between them. The CDR3 nucleotides are TGCGCCAGCAGCTTGCAAAGACAGGTCAATGCCTACGAGCAGTACTTC. This translates into CASSLQRQVNAYEQYF.

The chain has TRBV19 and TRBJ1-1, with a tentative D call TRBD1 (6 bases). The CDR3 runs to 14 residues. CDR1 is LNHDA and CDR2 is SQIVND in the germline V gene (reference sequence). Trimming pared 6 bases from V and 0 bases from J, leaving 11 bases between. DNA for the CDR3: TGTGCCAGTAGCCAGGGGAAAATGAACACTGAAGCTTTCTTT. Its translation: CASSQGKMNTEAFF. Complete variable domain (other parts from reference TRBV19 and TRBJ1-1): DGGITQSPKYLFRKEGQNVTLSCEQNLNHDAMYWYRQDPGQGLRLIYYSQIVNDFQKGDIAEGYSVSREKKESFPLTVTSAQKNPTAFYLCASSQGKMNTEAFFGQGTRLTVV.

The gene calls are TRBV14 and TRBJ2-1; TRBD2 might be the D (6 bases). Germline V gives CDR1 SGHDN, CDR2 FVKESK. The CDR3 contains 13 residues. V was cut by 1 base and J by 7 bases, with 8 bases left in between. CDR3 nucleotides: TGTGCCAGCAGCCAAGGACTAGTGAATGAGCAGTTCTTC. Translation gives CASSQGLVNEQFF.

This clone showed up just a few times. CDR3 loop: CASSPAVAGSINIQYF. CDR3 DNA: TGTGCCAGTAGCCCCGCGGTAGCGGGATCTATAAACATTCAGTACTTC. This rearrangement joins TRBV19 to TRBJ2-4; TRBD2 matches at 8 bases. The CDR3 totals 16 residues. V lost 6 bases to trimming and J lost 6 bases; unmatched junction nucleotides: 13. CDR1 is LNHDA, CDR2 SQIVND, per germline (reference sequence).

The V call is TRBV5-1, the J call TRBJ2-7; 7 nucleotides align to TRBD1. This CDR3 contains 15 residues. Trimming cost V 0 bases and J 1 base; bases outside gene matches: 4. From germline, CDR1 is SGHRS and CDR2 YFSETQ. The CDR3, as DNA: TGCGCCAGCAGCTTGGACAGGGGCCCTTCCTACGAGCAGTACTTC. As protein: CASSLDRGPSYEQYF.

In this sample, this clone turned up a few times. The chain recombines TRBV29-1 with TRBJ1-5; weak D call: TRBD1 (6 bases). Germline CDR1 SQVTM, CDR2 ANQGSEA. Trimming took off 6 bases at V and 1 base at J, with 13 bases between the two ends. The CDR3 totals 14 residues. Here the CDR3 reads CSVAFGGSNQPQHF. CDR3 bases: TGCAGCGTCGCTTTCGGGGGCAGCAATCAGCCCCAGCATTTT.

This clone was counted between two and nine times. V gene TRBV18 combines with J gene TRBJ1-3; tentatively, D is TRBD1 (5 bases). The CDR3 covers 14 residues. V was clipped by 5 bases and J by 1 base, with 9 bases between them. Per the germline V gene, CDR1 is KGHSH and CDR2 is LQKENI. The CDR3 bases are TGTGCCAGCTCAGGGGCAGTTTCTGGAAACACCATATATTTT. This sequence encodes CASSGAVSGNTIYF.

This rearrangement joins TRBV19 to TRBJ2-3; the D call may be TRBD1 or TRBD2 (5 bases each). This CDR3 has 14 residues. V gave up 6 bases and J gave up 4 bases, with 14 bases separating them. Germline V CDR1 and CDR2: LNHDA, SQIVND (reference sequence). CDR3 in amino acids: CASSEGSRADTQYF. DNA for the CDR3: TGTGCCAGTAGCGAGGGGTCTAGAGCAGATACGCAGTATTTT.

This clone has only one observation. The rearrangement joins TRBV2 to TRBJ1-4, with a possible D match to TRBD1 (5 bases). Per germline, CDR1 SNHLY and CDR2 FYNNEI. Trimming removed 2 bases from V and 7 bases from J, with 14 bases in between. The CDR3 spans 15 residues. This chain's CDR3 is CASSEWVQGGEKLFF. The CDR3 DNA reads TGTGCCAGCAGTGAATGGGTCCAGGGTGGTGAAAAACTGTTTTTT. Full variable domain (outside the CDR3, taken from reference TRBV2 and TRBJ1-4): EPEVTQTPSHQVTQMGQEVILRCVPISNHLYFYWYRQILGQKVEFLVSFYNNEISEKSEIFDDQFSVERPDGSNFTLKIRSTKLEDSAMYFCASSEWVQGGEKLFFGSGTQLSVL.

This clone came up a few times. This sequence joins TRBV27 and TRBJ2-7, with TRBD2 identical over 9 bases. J lost 5 bases, V lost 7 bases, and 12 bases had no gene match. The CDR3 extends over 15 amino acids. Germline V lookup: CDR1 MNHEY, CDR2 SMNVEV (reference sequence). CDR3 in DNA: TGTGCCAGCAAGCCGATGAGTAGCGGGAGTCACGAGCAGTACTTC. Protein: CASKPMSSGSHEQYF.

V is TRBV6-5 and J is TRBJ1-5, with TRBD1 matching over 9 bases. V was pared by 6 bases and J by 3 bases, with 3 bases of the junction left unmatched. In germline, CDR1 is MNHEY, CDR2 SVGAGI. The CDR3 length is 14 residues. Written as DNA, the CDR3 is TGTGCCAGCAGAGGACAGGGGTTCAATCAGCCCCAGCATTTT. It is translated as CASRGQGFNQPQHF.

Only a few counts were recorded for this clone. The chain has TRBV6-6 and TRBJ1-2; 9 bases fit TRBD1. The V gene end was trimmed by 6 bases and the J gene end by 7 bases; junction bases not matched to a gene: 6. Germline CDR1 and CDR2: MNHNY and SVGAGI (reference sequence). This CDR3 is built from 13 residues. Here the CDR3 DNA reads TGTGCCAGCAGCCGGACAGGGGAGGGTGGCTACACCTTC. Translated, it gives CASSRTGEGGYTF.

The V call is TRBV9, the J call TRBJ1-5, with 9 positions matching TRBD1. Trimming removed 3 bases from V and 1 base from J; junction bases left unmatched: 2. The germline V gene encodes CDR1 SGDLS and CDR2 YYNGEE. This CDR3 spans 15 amino acids. The CDR3 DNA is TGTGCCAGCAGCGCACAGGGGGCGAGCAATCAGCCCCAGCATTTT. Its translation is CASSAQGASNQPQHF.

CDR3 region: CATSSLGRGPQHF. In DNA form, the CDR3 reads TGTGCCACCAGCAGCCTGGGGAGAGGGCCCCAGCATTTT. The chain uses TRBV15 and TRBJ1-5; D gene uncertain. The CDR3 has 13 amino acids. Germline V gene sequence: CDR1 LNHNV, CDR2 YYDKDF (reference sequence). V shed 3 bases and J shed 9 bases, with 12 bases lying between them.

This clone turned up a few times. The V and J genes are TRBV10-2 and TRBJ1-1; a possible D gene is TRBD1 (5 bases). From germline, CDR1 is WSHSY and CDR2 SAAADI. This CDR3 region has 13 residues. Trimming left V 3 bases short and J 4 bases short, with 9 bases between. The CDR3, as DNA: TGCGCCAGCAGTGACGGGGGGGGCACTGAAGCTTTCTTT. It translates to CASSDGGGTEAFF.

The V gene is TRBV11-1, the J gene TRBJ2-7; 8 bases are shared with TRBD1. With 3 bases clipped from V and 6 bases from J, the junction kept 7 bases outside the gene matches. This CDR3 is 14 amino acids long. Germline CDR1 reads SGHAT; CDR2 reads FQDESV (reference sequence). The CDR3 sequence: CASSLQGATGEQYF. DNA of the CDR3: TGTGCCAGCAGCTTGCAGGGGGCTACCGGCGAGCAGTACTTC.

This clone was seen a handful of times. The V and J genes are TRBV29-1 and TRBJ2-4, with D tentatively TRBD1 (5 bases). The CDR3 consists of 13 residues. V was clipped by 6 bases and J by 6 bases, with 15 bases between them. CDR1 and CDR2 (germline): SQVTM, ANQGSEA. The DNA of the CDR3 is TGCAGCGTAGTAAAACAGGTCGGAAACATTCAGTACTTC. Its translation is CSVVKQVGNIQYF.

The chain joins TRBV5-4 to TRBJ2-3; D is undetermined. The CDR3 is 11 residues long. Germline lookup yields CDR1 SGHNT and CDR2 YYREEE (reference sequence). The V end lost 4 bases, the J end lost 2 bases, and 2 bases lay between the germline ends. The CDR3 sequence: CASSATDTQYF. In nucleotides, the CDR3 is TGTGCCAGCAGCGCCACAGATACGCAGTATTTT.

The gene calls are TRBV6-5 and TRBJ1-2; no firm D call. CDR1 is MNHEY and CDR2 is SVGAGI in the germline V gene. The CDR3 length is 11 residues. V was pared by 2 bases and J by 12 bases, with 10 bases between. Written as DNA, the CDR3 is TGTGCCAGCAGTTACGCGGGGTGGCACACCTTC. It yields the protein CASSYAGWHTF.

This clone occurred a few times. This chain links TRBV29-1 with TRBJ2-1; D is ambiguous. Germline V lookup: CDR1 SQVTM, CDR2 ANQGSEA. Trimming stripped 0 bases from V and 0 bases from J, with 12 bases between. The length of the CDR3 is 16 residues. The DNA of the CDR3 is TGCAGCGTTGAAGATCAGAGCCGACGCTCCTACAATGAGCAGTTCTTC. It translates to CSVEDQSRRSYNEQFF.

The rearrangement uses TRBV30 and TRBJ2-5; D not certain. This CDR3 comprises 13 residues. The V and J ends lost 2 bases and 0 bases respectively, with 7 bases between them. CDR1 GTSNPN and CDR2 SVGIG come from the germline V gene (reference sequence). CDR3 protein: CAWSPANQETQYF. The CDR3 DNA reads TGTGCCTGGAGTCCAGCAAACCAAGAGACCCAGTACTTC.

The rearrangement links TRBV29-1 to TRBJ2-7, with a weak D call TRBD2 (6 bases). The V end was cut by 6 bases, the J end by 0 bases, with 15 bases between. This CDR3 is built from 14 residues. Germline values: CDR1 SQVTM, CDR2 ANQGSEA. The CDR3 sequence: CSVVVAASSYEQYF. The CDR3 bases are TGCAGCGTAGTGGTAGCGGCGAGCTCCTACGAGCAGTACTTC.

This chain joins TRBV9 and TRBJ2-1; perhaps TRBD2 as D (5 bases). Germline V CDR1 and CDR2: SGDLS, YYNGEE. With 0 bases removed from V and 8 bases from J, the gap between germline ends came to 18 bases. The CDR3 runs 16 residues. CDR3 protein: CASSVEGGPARDEQFF. The CDR3 nucleotides are TGTGCCAGCAGCGTAGAGGGCGGGCCTGCACGCGATGAGCAGTTCTTC.